This T cell receptor (beta chain) emerged from a study of shared clonotypes between healthy human individuals. Deletions cut 0 bases from V and 2 bases from J, with 12 bases between. Germline CDR1 PRHDT, CDR2 FYEKMQ (reference sequence). This CDR3 has 16 residues. This clone was seen only once. What it binds is unknown. Every donor was a Caucasian adult from Nashville, Tennessee. Subsets obtained from CD4+ cells comprised CD45RA+ naive and CD45RA-negative memory cells. Each cell subset's genomic DNA was divided evenly among several immunoSEQ plates. Assay used: immunoSEQ multiplex PCR; TCRdb lists only in-frame clones, some missing. Here the sample spans more than 150,000 clones, around 63% being singletons. The study, taken as a whole, reports: It was the non-shared clonotypes that had lower generation probabilities than clonotypes shared by all four donors.

V usage is TRBV13 and J usage is TRBJ2-3, with a weak D call TRBD1 (5 bases). The receptor was derived from a man aged 25 to 45 in good health. The source material was memory CD4+ T cells sorted from blood. The subset here: CD45RA-negative fraction. CDR3 protein: CASSLGRTSYTDTQYF. Here the CDR3 DNA reads TGTGCCAGCAGCTTAGGGAGGACATCTTACACAGATACGCAGTATTTT.